These 28 T cell receptor beta chains were all obtained from the same sample, sequenced in a study of cytomegalovirus exposure and HLA in healthy donors. Researchers ran the PCR with 60 Vbeta and 13 Jbeta primers. The data were produced by immunoSEQ multiplex PCR, yet TCRdb's version contains in-frame clones alone and is incomplete. Here the sample spans approximately 61,000 clones, approximately 60% being singletons. The material sequenced was PBMCs. These receptor sequences come from a woman aged 45-60 years in good health and CMV-seronegative.

V and J are TRBV30 and TRBJ2-7, with D perhaps matching TRBD1 (6 bases). This CDR3 spans 15 amino acids. Between the trimmed V and J ends, which lost 3 bases and 4 bases, there was a span of 19 bases. Germline CDR1 is GTSNPN and CDR2 is SVGIG (reference sequence). The CDR3 DNA sequence: TGTGCCTGGAGCCCCTTTCTCCCAGGGGTTTACGAGCAGTACTTC. Protein sequence: CAWSPFLPGVYEQYF.

This clone was seen just once. This chain joins TRBV2 and TRBJ1-4, with D perhaps matching TRBD1 (6 bases). Trimming took off 3 bases at V and 8 bases at J, with 13 bases between the two ends. The CDR3 loop spans 14 amino acids. The V gene's germline CDR1 is SNHLY and CDR2 FYNNEI. The CDR3 DNA reads TGTGCCAGCAGTGAGCTGGGGGCAGGGGAAAAACTGTTTTTT. Protein: CASSELGAGEKLFF.

This chain links TRBV2 with TRBJ1-5, with D possibly TRBD1 on 6 matching bases. This CDR3 spans 15 amino acids. Between the trimmed V and J ends, which lost 4 bases and 7 bases, there was a span of 17 bases. The germline CDR1 and CDR2 sequences are SNHLY and FYNNEI. DNA of the CDR3: TGTGCCAGCAGTGTCGGACCGGGACAACAGCAGCCCCAGCATTTT. It translates to CASSVGPGQQQPQHF.

The chain joins TRBV7-2 to TRBJ1-2; TRBD1 might be the D (6 bases). The V end was cut by 5 bases, the J end by 7 bases, with 20 bases between. Per germline, CDR1 SGHTA and CDR2 FQGNSA. The CDR3 loop spans 15 amino acids. Here the CDR3 reads CASSPTAIRGSGYTF. The CDR3 DNA reads TGTGCCAGCAGCCCGACAGCGATAAGGGGGTCTGGCTACACCTTC.

As for this clone: The junction departs from germline at one end; a sequencing error may be responsible. As DNA, the CDR3 is TGTTCCAGCAGCTTGGACTCGGCTGAAGCTTTCTTT. It codes for CSSSLDSAEAFF. The gene calls are TRBV7-9 and TRBJ1-1; the D is unclear. Germline V gene data show CDR1 as SEHNR and CDR2 as FQNEAQ (reference sequence). This CDR3 contains 12 residues.

V gene TRBV4-1 combines with J gene TRBJ1-5; TRBD1 matches 11 bases. V lost 2 bases and J lost 5; bases outside the gene matches: 2. The CDR3 sequence is 15 residues long. Germline lookup yields CDR1 MGHRA and CDR2 YSYEKL. The chain's CDR3 is CASSQRTGGDQPQHF. The CDR3 DNA is TGCGCCAGCAGCCAACGGACAGGGGGCGATCAGCCCCAGCATTTT.

The V and J genes are TRBV30 and TRBJ2-1, with 7 bases aligning to TRBD2. V was pared by 4 bases and J by 10 bases, with 10 bases of the junction left unmatched. This CDR3 spans 13 amino acids. Germline assignment: CDR1 GTSNPN and CDR2 SVGIG (reference sequence). The CDR3 region has the DNA TGTGCCTGGATGGTCACGGGGGGAAGGGAGCAGTTCTTC. It translates to CAWMVTGGREQFF.

The table lists this clone with a count of one. The rearrangement uses TRBV28 and TRBJ1-1, with 9 bases that match TRBD1. The ends lost 5 bases at V and 3 bases at J; junction bases unmatched: 4. Germline V CDR1 and CDR2: MDHEN, SYDVKM. The CDR3 loop spans 14 amino acids. The CDR3 nucleotides read TGTGCCAGCAGTCCCGGGACAGGGCACACTGAAGCTTTCTTT. This translates into CASSPGTGHTEAFF. Combining the CDR3 with reference TRBV28 and TRBJ1-1 gives the whole variable domain DVKVTQSSRYLVKRTGEKVFLECVQDMDHENMFWYRQDPGLGLRLIYFSYDVKMKEKGDIPEGYSVSREKKERFSLILESASTNQTSMYLCASSPGTGHTEAFFGQGTRLTVV.

The sample holds a few counts of this clone. At one end the junction does not follow the germline gene, possibly because of a read error. The V and J genes are TRBV7-9 and TRBJ1-1, with 7 bases matching TRBD1. This CDR3 contains 14 residues. Germline values: CDR1 SEHNR, CDR2 FQNEAQ (reference sequence). In nucleotides, the CDR3 is TGTTCCAGCAGCTTACAGGGGAGGAACACTGAAGCTTTCTTT. Its protein product is CSSSLQGRNTEAFF.

The chain recombines TRBV7-2 with TRBJ1-1; D unclear. Germline V gene data show CDR1 as SGHTA and CDR2 as FQGNSA. Trimming removed 1 base at V and 5 bases at J, with 8 bases between. This CDR3 comprises 13 residues. The CDR3 reads CASSLESGTEAFF. CDR3 in DNA: TGTGCCAGCAGCTTAGAGTCGGGGACTGAAGCTTTCTTT.

This clone has a single count. V usage is TRBV30 and J usage is TRBJ2-7, with 10 bases fitting TRBD1. With V trimmed by 3 bases and J by 9 bases, 11 bases remained unmatched. In germline, CDR1 is GTSNPN, CDR2 SVGIG (reference sequence). This CDR3 has 14 residues. The CDR3: CAWRGTGARGRQYF. CDR3 sequence (DNA): TGTGCCTGGAGAGGGACAGGGGCCCGGGGACGGCAGTACTTC.

The chain employs TRBV10-3 and TRBJ1-5; no reliable D call. This CDR3 contains 14 residues. CDR1 is ENHRY, CDR2 SYGVKD, per germline. Trimming took off 0 bases at V and 7 bases at J, with 10 bases between the two ends. Written as DNA, the CDR3 is TGTGCCATCAGTGAGTCGAGAGGTAGACAGCCCCAGCATTTT. Residues: CAISESRGRQPQHF.

The J gene is TRBJ1-6, the V gene TRBV30; no clear D. This CDR3 region has 11 residues. Germline V CDR1 and CDR2: GTSNPN, SVGIG (reference sequence). The CDR3 loop reads CAGSGNSPLHF. CDR3 DNA: TGTGCGGGCAGTGGGAATTCACCCCTCCACTTT.

The V and J genes are TRBV6-6 and TRBJ2-4; D might be TRBD2 (6 bases). This CDR3 has 15 residues. V was clipped by 4 bases and J by 6 bases, with 16 bases between them. Germline V CDR1 and CDR2: MNHNY, SVGAGI (reference sequence). The CDR3 nucleotides read TGTGCCAGCAGTTCCGGTAGCGGTGTAGGAAACATTCAGTACTTC. Translating it yields CASSSGSGVGNIQYF.

J is TRBJ2-7 and V is TRBV5-6, with a possible D match to TRBD2 (6 bases). The germline CDR1 and CDR2 sequences are SGHDT and YYEEEE. V lost 7 bases and J lost 4, with 15 bases in between. The CDR3 consists of 13 residues. CDR3 sequence: CASGGREGYEQYF. DNA of the CDR3: TGTGCCAGCGGAGGGCGGGAAGGGTACGAGCAGTACTTC.

The chain uses TRBV7-2 and TRBJ1-2; 9 nucleotides agree with TRBD1. The CDR3 runs 13 residues. Germline loops: CDR1 SGHTA, CDR2 FQGNSA. V lost 5 bases, J lost 8 bases, and 6 bases stayed unmatched. CDR3 loop: CASSARTGVGYTF. The CDR3 bases are TGTGCCAGCAGCGCCCGGACAGGGGTCGGCTACACCTTC.

The chain employs TRBV29-1 and TRBJ2-1; possibly TRBD2 for D (7 bases). The V end lost 1 base, the J end lost 4 bases, and 17 bases lay between the germline ends. This CDR3 is built from 16 residues. Germline CDR1 SQVTM, CDR2 ANQGSEA. The CDR3 protein is CSVEGGRETGYNEQFF. DNA for the CDR3: TGCAGCGTTGAAGGGGGGCGGGAGACGGGGTACAATGAGCAGTTCTTC.

This sequence joins TRBV19 and TRBJ2-5; TRBD1 aligns across 10 bases. The germline gives CDR1 LNHDA, CDR2 SQIVND (reference sequence). The CDR3 length is 13 residues. V was clipped by 9 bases and J by 5 bases; unmatched bases: 6. CDR3 in DNA: TGTGCCAGCGGGACAGGGGAGGGGGAGACCCAGTACTTC. This translates into CASGTGEGETQYF.

The chain recombines TRBV5-4 with TRBJ2-7; 9 bases align to TRBD2. Germline V gives CDR1 SGHNT, CDR2 YYREEE (reference sequence). V shed 1 base, J shed 3 bases, and the junction held 5 bases outside the gene matches. CDR3 size: 15 residues. CDR3 region: CASSLRSSGSYEQYF. CDR3 in DNA: TGTGCCAGCAGCTTGCGGAGTAGCGGGAGCTACGAGCAGTACTTC. Drawing the rest from reference TRBV5-4 and TRBJ2-7, the complete variable domain is ETGVTQSPTHLIKTRGQQVTLRCSSQSGHNTVSWYQQALGQGPQFIFQYYREEENGRGNFPPRFSGLQFPNYSSELNVNALELDDSALYLCASSLRSSGSYEQYFGPGTRLTVT.

The chain has TRBV4-3 and TRBJ1-4, with D unresolved. The length of the CDR3 is 14 residues. V lost 0 bases, J lost 7 bases, and 9 bases lay in between. CDR1 is LGHNA and CDR2 is YSLEER in the germline V gene. Here the CDR3 DNA reads TGCGCCAGCAGCCAAGAGCCTAGATTTGAAAAACTGTTTTTT. This gives the protein CASSQEPRFEKLFF.

The chain recombines TRBV12-5 with TRBJ1-1; 8 bases align to TRBD1. V trimming: 5 bases; J trimming: 1 base; junction bases outside the gene matches: 3. CDR3 size: 14 residues. Germline values: CDR1 LGHNT, CDR2 FRNRAP. This chain's CDR3 is CASGRGQGNTEAFF. In DNA, the CDR3 is TGTGCTAGTGGTCGCGGACAGGGGAACACTGAAGCTTTCTTT.

This clone has just one count. The chain couples TRBV19 to TRBJ2-7; the D gene is possibly TRBD2 (6 bases). With 0 bases removed from V and 6 bases from J, the gap between germline ends came to 9 bases. The CDR3 covers 13 residues. CDR1 and CDR2 (germline): LNHDA, SQIVND (reference sequence). The CDR3: CASSIESGVEQYF. The CDR3 DNA sequence: TGTGCCAGTAGTATAGAATCGGGGGTCGAGCAGTACTTC. Variable domain in full (rest from reference TRBV19 and TRBJ2-7): DGGITQSPKYLFRKEGQNVTLSCEQNLNHDAMYWYRQDPGQGLRLIYYSQIVNDFQKGDIAEGYSVSREKKESFPLTVTSAQKNPTAFYLCASSIESGVEQYFGPGTRLTVT.

The V gene is TRBV25-1, the J gene TRBJ1-1; TRBD1 agrees at 11 bases. The V gene's germline CDR1 is MGHDK and CDR2 SYGVNS. The trim removed 4 bases at V and 2 bases at J, leaving 6 bases unmatched. The CDR3 consists of 16 residues. The CDR3 DNA is TGTGCCAGCAGTGCCTGGACAGGGGGCGCAAACACTGAAGCTTTCTTT. Its translation is CASSAWTGGANTEAFF.

This clone was found a few times. The rearrangement links TRBV11-1 to TRBJ2-7, with no clear D. The CDR3 is 13 amino acids. The V gene lost 5 bases and the J gene lost 4 bases, with 12 bases spanning the gap. CDR1 is SGHAT, CDR2 FQDESV, per germline (reference sequence). In nucleotides, the CDR3 is TGTGCCAGCAGCCCCCTAAAATCGTACGAGCAGTACTTC. This encodes CASSPLKSYEQYF. The whole variable domain, remainder taken from reference TRBV11-1 and TRBJ2-7, is EAEVAQSPRYKITEKSQAVAFWCDPISGHATLYWYRQILGQGPELLVQFQDESVVDDSQLPKDRFSAERLKGVDSTLKIQPAELGDSAMYLCASSPLKSYEQYFGPGTRLTVT.

The V call is TRBV4-1, the J call TRBJ1-2; 7 bases are a match to TRBD1. The V segment lost 0 bases and the J segment 6 bases; nucleotides outside the gene matches: 7. Germline CDR1 reads MGHRA; CDR2 reads YSYEKL. The CDR3 totals 15 residues. The CDR3 bases are TGCGCCAGCAGCCAAGAAATAAGGGGGCGGCATGGCTACACCTTC. Amino acids: CASSQEIRGRHGYTF.

This clone occurred a few times. The CDR3 bases are TGTGCCTGGAGTGTCAGCCGGGGGAGAGGCGAGCAGTACTTC. Translated: CAWSVSRGRGEQYF. The chain carries TRBV30 and TRBJ2-7; a possible D gene is TRBD2 (6 bases). Germline V lookup: CDR1 GTSNPN, CDR2 SVGIG (reference sequence). The CDR3 has 14 amino acids. Trimming shortened V by 0 bases and J by 6 bases, and 15 bases separated the two germline ends.

The chain recombines TRBV10-1 with TRBJ2-7; perhaps TRBD1 as D (6 bases). This CDR3 region has 12 residues. V shed 2 bases and J shed 4 bases, with 6 bases lying between them. In germline, CDR1 is WNHNN, CDR2 SYGVQD (reference sequence). CDR3 sequence: CASSETGYEQYF. The CDR3 DNA follows: TGCGCCAGCAGTGAGACAGGGTACGAGCAGTACTTC.

This rearrangement joins TRBV7-3 to TRBJ2-5; 7 bases are a match to TRBD1. J lost 2 bases, V lost 4 bases, and 7 bases had no gene match. CDR1 is SGHTA and CDR2 is FQGTGA in the germline V gene. This CDR3 contains 15 residues. This CDR3 is CASSSPRDSQETQYF. The DNA of the CDR3 is TGTGCCAGCAGCTCCCCCCGGGACAGTCAAGAGACCCAGTACTTC.